This T cell receptor (beta chain) was captured by sequencing in a study of control samples from healthy donors and cancer patients. Using immunoSEQ multiplex PCR, the repertoire was profiled, and TCRdb retains in-frame clones only, with some absent. The table lists 100,000 to 150,000 clones, roughly 84% of them singletons. Germline values: CDR1 LGHDT, CDR2 YNNKEL (reference sequence). The CDR3 covers 20 residues. Trimming cost V 1 base and J 0 bases; bases outside gene matches: 15. V and J are TRBV3-1 (or the pseudogene TRBV3-2) and TRBJ2-4; TRBD1 matches 7 bases. This TCR derives from a man between 18 and 35 years old in good health. The specimen was blood. The CDR3 here is CASSQAKTGTANLAKNIQYF. The CDR3 bases are TGTGCCAGCAGCCAAGCAAAGACCGGGACAGCGAACCTAGCCAAAAACATTCAGTACTTC.